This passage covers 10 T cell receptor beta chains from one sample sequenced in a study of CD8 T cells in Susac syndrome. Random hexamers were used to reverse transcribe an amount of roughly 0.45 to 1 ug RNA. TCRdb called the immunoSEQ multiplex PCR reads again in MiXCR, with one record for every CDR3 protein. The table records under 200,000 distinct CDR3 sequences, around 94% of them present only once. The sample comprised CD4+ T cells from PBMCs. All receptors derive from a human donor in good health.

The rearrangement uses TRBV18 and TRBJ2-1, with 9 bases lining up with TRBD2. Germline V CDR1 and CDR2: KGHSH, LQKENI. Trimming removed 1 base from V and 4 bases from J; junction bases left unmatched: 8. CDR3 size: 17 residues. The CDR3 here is CASSPRVVAGAYNEQFF. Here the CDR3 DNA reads TGTGCCAGCTCACCACGGGTTGTAGCGGGGGCATACAATGAGCAGTTCTTC.

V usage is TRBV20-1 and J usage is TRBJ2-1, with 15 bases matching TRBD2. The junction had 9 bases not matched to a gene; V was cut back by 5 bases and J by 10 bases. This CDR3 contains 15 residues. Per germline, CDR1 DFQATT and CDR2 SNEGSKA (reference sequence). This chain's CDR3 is CSAPQGTSGGLEQFF. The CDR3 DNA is TGCAGTGCTCCCCAGGGGACTAGCGGGGGGTTAGAGCAGTTCTTC.

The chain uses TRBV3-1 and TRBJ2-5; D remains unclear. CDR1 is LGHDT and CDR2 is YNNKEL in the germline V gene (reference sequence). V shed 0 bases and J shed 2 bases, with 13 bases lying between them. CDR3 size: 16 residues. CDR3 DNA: TGTGCCAGCAGCCAAGAGAGGCTGGCAGTGCAAGAGACCCAGTACTTC. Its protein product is CASSQERLAVQETQYF.

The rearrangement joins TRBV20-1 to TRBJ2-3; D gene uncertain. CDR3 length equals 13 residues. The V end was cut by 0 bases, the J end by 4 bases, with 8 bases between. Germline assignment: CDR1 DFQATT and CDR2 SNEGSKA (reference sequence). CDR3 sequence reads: CSARDPRPDTQYF. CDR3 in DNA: TGCAGTGCTAGAGATCCCCGACCAGATACGCAGTATTTT.

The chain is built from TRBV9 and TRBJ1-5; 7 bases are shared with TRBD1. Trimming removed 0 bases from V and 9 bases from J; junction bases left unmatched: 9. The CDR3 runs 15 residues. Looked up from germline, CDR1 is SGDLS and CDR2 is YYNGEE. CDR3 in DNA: TGTGCCAGCAGCGTAGCGGGGGACAGCGTCGCGCCCCAGCATTTT. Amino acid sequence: CASSVAGDSVAPQHF. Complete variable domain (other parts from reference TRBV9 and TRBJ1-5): DSGVTQTPKHLITATGQRVTLRCSPRSGDLSVYWYQQSLDQGLQFLIQYYNGEERAKGNILERFSAQQFPDLHSELNLSSLELGDSALYFCASSVAGDSVAPQHFGDGTRLSIL.

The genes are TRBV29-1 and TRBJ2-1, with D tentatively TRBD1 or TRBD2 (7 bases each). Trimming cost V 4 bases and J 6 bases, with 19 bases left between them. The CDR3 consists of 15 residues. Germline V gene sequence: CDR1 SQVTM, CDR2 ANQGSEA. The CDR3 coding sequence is TGCAGCGTTGCAGGGGGGGGGCCGCCGATCAATGAGCAGTTCTTC. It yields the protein CSVAGGGPPINEQFF.

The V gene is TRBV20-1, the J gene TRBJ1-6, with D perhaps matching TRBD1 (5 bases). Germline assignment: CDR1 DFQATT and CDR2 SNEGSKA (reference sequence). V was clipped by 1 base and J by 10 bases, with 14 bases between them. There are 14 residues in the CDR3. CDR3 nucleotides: TGCAGTGCTAGAGGGGGGGGAGCAAGGTCACCCCTCCACTTT. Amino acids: CSARGGGARSPLHF.

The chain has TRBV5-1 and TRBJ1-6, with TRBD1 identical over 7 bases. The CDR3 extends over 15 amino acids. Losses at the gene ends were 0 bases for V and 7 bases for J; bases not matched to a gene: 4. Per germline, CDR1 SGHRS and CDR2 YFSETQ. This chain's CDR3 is CASSLGTGGNSPLHF. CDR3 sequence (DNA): TGCGCCAGCAGCTTGGGGACAGGAGGAAATTCACCCCTCCACTTT.

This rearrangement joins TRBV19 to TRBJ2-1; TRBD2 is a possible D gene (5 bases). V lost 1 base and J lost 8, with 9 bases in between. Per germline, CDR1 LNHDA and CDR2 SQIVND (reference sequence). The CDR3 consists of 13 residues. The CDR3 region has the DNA TGTGCCAGTAGTATAGTAGGAGGCTATGAGCAGTTCTTC. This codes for CASSIVGGYEQFF.

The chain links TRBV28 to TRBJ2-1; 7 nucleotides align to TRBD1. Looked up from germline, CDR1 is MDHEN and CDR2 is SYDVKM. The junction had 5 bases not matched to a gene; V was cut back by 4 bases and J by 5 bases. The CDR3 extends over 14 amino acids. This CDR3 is CASSSADRDNEQFF. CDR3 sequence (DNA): TGTGCCAGCAGTTCTGCCGACAGGGACAATGAGCAGTTCTTC. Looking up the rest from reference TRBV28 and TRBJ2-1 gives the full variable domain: DVKVTQSSRYLVKRTGEKVFLECVQDMDHENMFWYRQDPGLGLRLIYFSYDVKMKEKGDIPEGYSVSREKKERFSLILESASTNQTSMYLCASSSADRDNEQFFGPGTRLTVL.